This entry lists 3 T cell receptor beta chains sequenced from one sample in a study of response to subunit inactivated influenza vaccine. TCRdb independently ran MiXCR on the RT-PCR reads; one entry per CDR3 protein. The repertoire holds 150,000 to 200,000 distinct CDR3 sequences, over 9.5% seen once, with 25% to 30% in the top ten. The same sample was also studied in work on T cells expressing NK-cell markers. That report adds: The authors generated TCR beta cDNA through 5'RACE template switching with UMIs.

Sequencing was performed on CD8+ T cells sorted from PBMCs, taken about 13 days after vaccination. The receptors here all came from a man aged 45-65 years who received an inactivated influenza vaccine.

This rearrangement joins TRBV3-1 to TRBJ2-2, with D maybe TRBD1 (6 bases). From germline, CDR1 is LGHDT and CDR2 YNNKEL (reference sequence). V lost 4 bases and J lost 3, with 12 bases in between. The CDR3 is 15 amino acids. The CDR3 loop is CASSPEQGYTGELFF. CDR3 bases: TGTGCCAGCAGCCCGGAGCAGGGGTACACCGGGGAGCTGTTTTTT.

This chain uses TRBV9 with TRBJ2-3; a weak D match, TRBD1 (6 bases). Per the germline V gene, CDR1 is SGDLS and CDR2 is YYNGEE. V lost 3 bases to trimming and J lost 2 bases, with 16 bases between them. This CDR3 has 16 residues. Here the CDR3 DNA reads TGTGCCAGCAGCGGAGGGACAACTTTTCTCACAGATACGCAGTATTTT. The encoded protein is CASSGGTTFLTDTQYF.

V is TRBV4-1 and J is TRBJ1-2; the D is unclear. Trimming cost V 1 base and J 2 bases, with 5 bases left between them. Germline CDR1 and CDR2: MGHRA and YSYEKL. The CDR3 is made up of 13 amino acids. The CDR3 loop is CASSQAQNYGYTF. CDR3 coding DNA: TGCGCCAGCAGCCAAGCGCAGAACTATGGCTACACCTTC.